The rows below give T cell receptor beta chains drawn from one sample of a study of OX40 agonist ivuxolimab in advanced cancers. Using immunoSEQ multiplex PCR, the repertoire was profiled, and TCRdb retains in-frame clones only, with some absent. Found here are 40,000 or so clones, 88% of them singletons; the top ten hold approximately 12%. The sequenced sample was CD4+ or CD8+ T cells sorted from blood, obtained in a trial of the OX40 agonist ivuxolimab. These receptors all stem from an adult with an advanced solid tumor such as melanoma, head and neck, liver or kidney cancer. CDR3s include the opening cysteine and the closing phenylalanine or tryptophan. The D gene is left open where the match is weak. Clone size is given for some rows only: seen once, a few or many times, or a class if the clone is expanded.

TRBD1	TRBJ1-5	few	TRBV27	CASSWGQGNQPQHF	TGTGCCAGCAGTTGGGGACAGGGCAATCAGCCCCAGCATTTT
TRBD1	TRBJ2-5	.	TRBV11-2	CASRGTVPQETQYF	TGTGCCAGCAGGGGGACAGTGCCCCAAGAGACCCAGTACTTC
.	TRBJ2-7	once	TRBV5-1	CASSLGAAYEQYF	TGCGCCAGCAGCTTGGGCGCAGCCTACGAGCAGTACTTC
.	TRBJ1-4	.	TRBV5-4	CASSLRETELRGSNEKLFF	TGTGCCAGCAGCTTGCGTGAAACGGAACTTCGGGGGAGTAATGAAAAACTGTTTTTT
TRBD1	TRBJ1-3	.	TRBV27	CASSDRGTGNTIYF	TGTGCCAGCAGTGACAGGGGTACTGGAAACACCATATATTTT
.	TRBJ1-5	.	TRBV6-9	CASSYSGGSNQPQHF	TGTGCCAGCAGTTACTCGGGGGGGTCCAATCAGCCCCAGCATTTT
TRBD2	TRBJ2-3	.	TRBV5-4	CASSVKSGTSLYRGTDTQYF	TGTGCCAGCAGCGTCAAGTCCGGGACTAGCCTATACCGGGGCACAGATACGCAGTATTTT
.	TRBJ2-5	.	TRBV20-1	CSASPYVTQYF	TGCAGTGCTAGTCCCTATGTGACCCAGTACTTC
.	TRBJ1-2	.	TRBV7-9	CASSLRPGSANYGYTF	TGTGCCAGCAGCTTAAGACCCGGCTCAGCTAACTATGGCTACACCTTC
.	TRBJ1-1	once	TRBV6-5	CASGGPAPEAFF	TGTGCCAGCGGGGGGCCAGCCCCTGAAGCTTTCTTT
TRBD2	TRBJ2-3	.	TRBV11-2	CASSAPTGTTRTDTQYF	TGTGCCAGCAGCGCTCCTACCGGGACTACCCGCACAGATACGCAGTATTTT
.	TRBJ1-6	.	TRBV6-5	CASSYPGSPLHF	TGTGCCAGCAGTTACCCAGGGTCACCCCTCCACTTT
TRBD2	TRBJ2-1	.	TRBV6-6	CASILSAGESNEQFF	TGTGCCAGCATACTATCAGCGGGAGAGAGCAATGAGCAGTTCTTC
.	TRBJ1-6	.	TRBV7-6	CASSLGDLTSYNSPLHF	TGTGCCAGCAGCTTAGGGGACCTAACCTCCTATAATTCACCCCTCCACTTT
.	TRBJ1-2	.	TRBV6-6	CASSEAALIYGYTF	TGTGCCAGCAGCGAGGCAGCCCTAATCTATGGCTACACCTTC
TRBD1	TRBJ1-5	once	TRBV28	CASSLYRGKQPQHF	TGTGCCAGCAGTTTATACAGGGGCAAACAGCCCCAGCATTTT
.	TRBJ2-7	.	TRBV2	CASSEGLYEQYF	TGTGCCAGCAGTGAAGGGCTATACGAGCAGTACTTC
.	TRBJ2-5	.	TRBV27	CASSRGAQRKETQYF	TGTGCCAGCAGCCGGGGGGCTCAGAGAAAAGAGACCCAGTACTTC
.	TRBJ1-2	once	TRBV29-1	CSARQPTNYGYTF	TGCAGCGCCAGACAGCCAACTAACTATGGCTACACCTTC
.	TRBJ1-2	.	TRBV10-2	CASSEHGGDYGYTF	TGCGCCAGCAGTGAGCACGGGGGCGACTATGGCTACACCTTC
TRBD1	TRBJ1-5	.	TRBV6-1	CASSEWGQGRQPQHF	TGTGCCAGCAGTGAATGGGGACAGGGTAGACAGCCCCAGCATTTT
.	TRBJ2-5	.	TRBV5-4	CASSLVQQETQYF	TGTGCCAGCAGCTTGGTACAGCAAGAGACCCAGTACTTC
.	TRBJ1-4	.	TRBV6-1	CASIGEGTNEKLFF	TGTGCCAGCATAGGAGAAGGAACTAATGAAAAACTGTTTTTT
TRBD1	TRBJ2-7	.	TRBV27	CASSLGTGEFYEQYF	TGTGCCAGCAGCCTTGGGACAGGTGAATTCTACGAGCAGTACTTC
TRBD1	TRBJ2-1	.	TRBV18	CASSPTGTAYNEQFF	TGTGCCAGCTCACCGACCGGGACAGCCTACAATGAGCAGTTCTTC
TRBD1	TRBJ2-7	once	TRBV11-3	CASSFLWTGGLEQYF	TGTGCCAGCAGCTTCCTATGGACAGGGGGTCTCGAGCAGTACTTC
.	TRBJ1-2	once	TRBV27	CASRGRDGGYTF	TGTGCCAGCAGGGGTCGGGATGGTGGCTACACCTTC
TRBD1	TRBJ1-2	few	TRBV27	CASSLGTGGGNYGYTF	TGTGCCAGCAGTTTGGGGACAGGGGGCGGTAACTATGGCTACACCTTC
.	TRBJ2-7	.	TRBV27	CASSVGVAEEYEQYF	TGTGCCAGCAGTGTGGGGGTAGCGGAGGAGTACGAGCAGTACTTC
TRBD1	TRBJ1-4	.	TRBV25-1	CTSSPTGLWEKLFF	TGTACCAGCAGTCCGACAGGGTTGTGGGAAAAACTGTTTTTT
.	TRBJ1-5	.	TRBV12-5	CASGLVRGFFGGRSSNQPQHF	TGTGCTAGTGGTTTGGTACGGGGATTTTTTGGAGGGAGGAGTAGCAATCAGCCCCAGCATTTT
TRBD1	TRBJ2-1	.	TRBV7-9	CASSPLTGDFYNEQFF	TGTGCCAGCAGCCCCTTAACAGGGGATTTCTACAATGAGCAGTTCTTC
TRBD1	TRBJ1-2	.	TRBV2	CASSEGTGGLRSYGYTF	TGTGCCAGCAGTGAGGGGACAGGGGGCTTGAGAAGCTATGGCTACACCTTC
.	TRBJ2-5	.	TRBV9	CASSATSGLGKTQYF	TGTGCCAGCAGCGCCACGTCCGGGCTCGGGAAGACCCAGTACTTC
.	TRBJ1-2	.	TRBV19	CASRSFIEANYGYTF	TGTGCCAGTAGGAGCTTCATAGAAGCTAACTATGGCTACACCTTC
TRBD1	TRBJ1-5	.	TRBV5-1	CASSRGTGPNQPQHF	TGCGCCAGCAGCCGTGGGACAGGCCCCAATCAGCCCCAGCATTTT
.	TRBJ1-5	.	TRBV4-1	CASSQEGEGFNQPQHF	TGCGCCAGCAGCCAAGAAGGAGAAGGGTTTAATCAGCCCCAGCATTTT
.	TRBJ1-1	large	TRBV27	CASSAEHRNWNEAFF	TGTGCCAGCAGTGCAGAACACAGGAACTGGAATGAAGCTTTCTTT
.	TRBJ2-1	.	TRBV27	CASSPTTVGNEQFF	TGTGCCAGCAGTCCGACGACAGTGGGGAATGAGCAGTTCTTC
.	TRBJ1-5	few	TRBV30	CAWTGKGSNQPQHF	TGTGCCTGGACAGGGAAGGGTAGCAATCAGCCCCAGCATTTT
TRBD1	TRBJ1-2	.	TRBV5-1	CASTHTPGQGAVNGYTF	TGCGCCAGCACCCACACACCAGGACAGGGGGCGGTAAATGGCTACACCTTC
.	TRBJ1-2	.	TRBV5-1	CASSLGRDGDGYTF	TGCGCCAGCAGCTTGGGCAGGGACGGGGATGGCTACACCTTC
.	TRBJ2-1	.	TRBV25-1	CASSDDDSYNEQFF	TGTGCCAGCAGTGATGATGACTCTTACAATGAGCAGTTCTTC
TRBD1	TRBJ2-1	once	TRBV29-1	CSAVGQVSYNEQFF	TGCAGCGCCGTGGGACAGGTATCCTACAATGAGCAGTTCTTC
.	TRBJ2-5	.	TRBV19	CASSSLEYQETQYF	TGTGCCAGTAGTAGTCTGGAGTACCAAGAGACCCAGTACTTC
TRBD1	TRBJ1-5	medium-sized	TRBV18	CASSLAGTGSNQPQHF	TGTGCCAGCTCACTAGCCGGGACAGGGAGCAATCAGCCCCAGCATTTT
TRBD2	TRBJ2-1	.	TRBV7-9	CASSLGLAGGINEQFF	TGTGCCAGCAGCTTGGGACTAGCGGGAGGGATAAATGAGCAGTTCTTC
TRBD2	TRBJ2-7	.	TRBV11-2	CASSLLGTSGGRSYEQYF	TGTGCCAGCAGCCTCCTGGGGACTAGCGGGGGAAGATCCTACGAGCAGTACTTC
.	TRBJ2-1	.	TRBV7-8	CASSLGYNEQFF	TGTGCCAGCAGCTTAGGATACAATGAGCAGTTCTTC
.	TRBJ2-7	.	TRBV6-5	CASRKRSEQYF	TGTGCCAGCCGGAAGAGATCCGAGCAGTACTTC